Listed below are T cell receptor beta chains from one sample, sequenced in a study of blood T cell repertoires in COVID-19. TCRdb's copy holds only in-frame clones and misses some; the assay was immunoSEQ multiplex PCR. The sample gives approximately 310,000 clones, around 90% of which show up once; approximately 4.7% is in the top ten. Sequencing was performed on PBMCs or T cells enriched from blood (not recorded which). Receptors originate from a man between 60 and 70 years old who had recovered from COVID-19. CDR3s include the opening cysteine and the closing phenylalanine or tryptophan. The order of the fields is CDR3 DNA, CDR3 protein, J gene, V gene, clone size, D gene. The D gene is left open where the match is weak. Expanded clones get a size class; other rows say once, few or many, or leave the size out.

TGTGCCAGCAGTCCGGACAGGGCTTTACAGCCCCAGCATTTT,CASSPDRALQPQHF,TRBJ1-5,TRBV6-5,.,TRBD1
TGTGCCAGCAGTTTATTATCGGAGTACTACAATGAGCAGTTCTTC,CASSLLSEYYNEQFF,TRBJ2-1,TRBV28,.,.
TGCGCCAGCAGCCACCCGACCGGGTCTCCCACTTCCTACGAGCAGTACTTC,CASSHPTGSPTSYEQYF,TRBJ2-7,TRBV4-1,.,.
TGTGCCAGCTCACCGTCAGGGGGCGATCAGCCCCAGCATTTT,CASSPSGGDQPQHF,TRBJ1-5,TRBV18,.,TRBD1
TGTGCCAGCAGTAGAAGGACTAGCGGGAGTTTGGGCACAGATACGCAGTATTTT,CASSRRTSGSLGTDTQYF,TRBJ2-3,TRBV27,.,TRBD2
TGTGCCAGCAGCCTGGGACTAGCGGGAGTGGATGAGCAGTTCTTC,CASSLGLAGVDEQFF,TRBJ2-1,TRBV6-5,.,TRBD2
TGCGCCAGCAGCTTGGGCGCCTACCACTCGTCTACCTACGAGCAGTACTTC,CASSLGAYHSSTYEQYF,TRBJ2-7,TRBV5-1,.,.
TGTGCCAGCAGCTTACAACAGGGTGGGGACGAGCAGTACTTC,CASSLQQGGDEQYF,TRBJ2-7,TRBV7-9,.,.
TGTGCCAGCAGTTCCAGGACAGCGAGCTCTGGAAACACCATATATTTT,CASSSRTASSGNTIYF,TRBJ1-3,TRBV6-5,.,.
TGCGCCAGCAGCCCGACGCCACAGGGGGCTACCCACGAGCAGTACTTC,CASSPTPQGATHEQYF,TRBJ2-7,TRBV5-1,.,TRBD1
TGCGCCAGCAGCCCGGCCCCGGGGCAGGGGAATCAGCCCCAGCATTTT,CASSPAPGQGNQPQHF,TRBJ1-5,TRBV5-1,once,.
TGTGCCAGCAGCACCCGACCGGGACTAGCAGCCTACGAGCAGTACTTC,CASSTRPGLAAYEQYF,TRBJ2-7,TRBV11-1,.,TRBD2
TGTGCCAGCAGTCCCGCAGGTACAGGGGGCAGCACTGAAGCTTTCTTT,CASSPAGTGGSTEAFF,TRBJ1-1,TRBV28,.,TRBD1
TGTGCCAGCAGCAAACGCGGACAGTCCTACAATGAGCAGTTCTTC,CASSKRGQSYNEQFF,TRBJ2-1,TRBV11-3,.,.
TGTGCCAGCAGCTCGGCGACTGGAAGCTCCTACAATGAGCAGTTCTTC,CASSSATGSSYNEQFF,TRBJ2-1,TRBV11-2,.,.
TGCGCCAGCAGCCAGGGGACTAGCGGGAGAGGGGGCGATGAGCAGTTCTTC,CASSQGTSGRGGDEQFF,TRBJ2-1,TRBV5-1,.,TRBD2
TGTGCCAGCAGTTATTATCCCCGGGTAATGAACACTGAAGCTTTCTTT,CASSYYPRVMNTEAFF,TRBJ1-1,TRBV6-6,.,.
TGTGCCAGCAGTTACTCGGCAGGTGCCTACGAGCAGTACTTC,CASSYSAGAYEQYF,TRBJ2-7,TRBV6-2/TRBV6-3,.,.
TGCGCCAGCAGCGTTAGCGGGAGGGCCGGAGATACGCAGTATTTT,CASSVSGRAGDTQYF,TRBJ2-3,TRBV5-1,once,TRBD2
TGTGCCAGCAGCTTGGGAGGGGGCAAGTCATACGAGCAGTACTTC,CASSLGGGKSYEQYF,TRBJ2-7,TRBV5-4,.,TRBD1
TGTGCCAGCAGCGGCACAGGGCCCGGGGAGCTGTTTTTT,CASSGTGPGELFF,TRBJ2-2,TRBV9,.,.
TGTGCCAGCAGTCGGACTAGCGGGAGCACAGATACGCAGTATTTT,CASSRTSGSTDTQYF,TRBJ2-3,TRBV6-2/TRBV6-3,.,TRBD2
TGTGCCAGTACGTGGACAGGCGGTAATGAAAAACTGTTTTTT,CASTWTGGNEKLFF,TRBJ1-4,TRBV19,.,TRBD1
TGTGCCTGGAATAGCGGGGTCTCCTACAATGAGCAGTTCTTC,CAWNSGVSYNEQFF,TRBJ2-1,TRBV30,.,TRBD2
TGTGCCAGCAGCTTAGCGCGGGACAGGGTCTACGAGCAGTACTTC,CASSLARDRVYEQYF,TRBJ2-7,TRBV7-9,.,TRBD1
TGTGCCAGCAGTTGGGGACAGGGGGGTTCCTACGAGCAGTACTTC,CASSWGQGGSYEQYF,TRBJ2-7,TRBV2,.,TRBD1
TGTGCCACCAGTCCGGGAGGGAGGGCGACAGATACGCAGTATTTT,CATSPGGRATDTQYF,TRBJ2-3,TRBV24-1,.,TRBD2